The sequence of this T cell receptor (beta chain) was determined in a study of blood T cells in healthy people across ages. Primers used in a second PCR of roughly 7 to 12 cycles were a sample-barcoded 5' primer and a J-beta primer mix. Through a template-switch adaptor with 12 random nucleotides, each cDNA molecule received a tag. TCRdb recomputed calls from the 5' RACE reads with MiXCR, one row per CDR3 protein. The sample lists roughly 1,500,000 distinct CDR3 sequences, about 40% seen once, with 7.9% in the top ten. Study-wide results and caveats: The recorded TCR beta diversity per million T cells decreased in a roughly linear manner with age.

The germline V gene has CDR1 MNHEY and CDR2 SMNVEV (reference sequence). CDR3 length equals 15 residues. As to this clonotype: Its antigen is not identified.

This receptor was taken from a woman younger than 35 in good health. The sequencing sample was made of blood. V usage is TRBV27 and J usage is TRBJ2-7, with no clear D. The DNA matches TRBJ2-5 better at its end, which makes the J call doubtful. The CDR3 loop reads CASSSLAQKIETQYF. As DNA, the CDR3 is TGTGCCAGCAGTTCCCTCGCCCAAAAAATTGAGACCCAGTACTTC.